The rows below give T cell receptor beta chains drawn from one sample of a study of shared clonotypes between healthy human individuals. Assay used: immunoSEQ multiplex PCR; TCRdb lists only in-frame clones, some missing. This repertoire shows millions of clones, over 85% found once; its top ten account for around 0.15%. The sample comprised naive CD4+ T cells sorted from blood. These receptor sequences come from a young man in good health. CDR3s leave out the opening cysteine and the closing phenylalanine or tryptophan.

13,TRBV4-1,ASSQPGTKAYEQY
12,TRBV7-9,ASSLDVGYTEAF
14,TRBV7-2,ASSLVGREKWETQY
14,TRBV7-9,ASSSGTSGGAHEQF
13,TRBV28,ASSPRGTGTYEQY
14,TRBV2,ASSGEGTPSGNTIY
12,TRBV9,ASSAGTGNYEQY
12,TRBV9,ASSPTDNHYEQY
16,TRBV10-2,ASTWGRGGSSYNSPLH
13,TRBV2,ASRWTGANTGELF
12,TRBV2,ASRGGTMNTEAF
11,TRBV30,AWSVDPYSPLH
12,TRBV6-5,ASSSAGGSNEQF
14,TRBV9,ASSVDPDGTYNEQF
11,TRBV5-1,ASSLGSADTQY
12,TRBV25-1,ASSESGFYTEAF
14,TRBV6-5,ASSSPLTGHTGELF
16,TRBV5-6,ASSLRSGRALGQETQY
13,TRBV27,ASSLSGTGNSPLH
12,TRBV29-1,SVGSGTTNEKLF
13,TRBV6-1,ASSERDRAGNTIY
12,TRBV30,AHAQGRSNSPLH
12,TRBV6-6,ASSFTQSRQPQH
13,TRBV9,ASSVRSQGTGELF
15,TRBV18,ASSPPNRVATNEKLF
13,TRBV5-1,ASSLVGGPNTEAF